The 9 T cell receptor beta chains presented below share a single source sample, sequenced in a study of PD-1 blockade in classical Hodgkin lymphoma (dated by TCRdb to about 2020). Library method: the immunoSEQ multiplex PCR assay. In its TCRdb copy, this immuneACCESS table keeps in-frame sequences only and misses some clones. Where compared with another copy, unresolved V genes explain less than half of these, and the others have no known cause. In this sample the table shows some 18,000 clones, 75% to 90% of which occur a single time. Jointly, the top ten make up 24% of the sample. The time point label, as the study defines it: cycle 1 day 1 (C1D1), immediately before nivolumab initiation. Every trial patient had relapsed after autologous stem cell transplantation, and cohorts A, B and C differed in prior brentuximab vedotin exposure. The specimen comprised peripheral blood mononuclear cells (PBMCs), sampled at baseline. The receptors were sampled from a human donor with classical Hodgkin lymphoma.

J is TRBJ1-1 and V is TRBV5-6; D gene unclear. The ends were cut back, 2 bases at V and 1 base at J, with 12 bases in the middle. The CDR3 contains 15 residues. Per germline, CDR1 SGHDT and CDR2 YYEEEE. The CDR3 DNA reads TGTGCCAGCAGCTTAATAGACTTAAGGAACACTGAAGCTTTCTTT. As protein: CASSLIDLRNTEAFF.

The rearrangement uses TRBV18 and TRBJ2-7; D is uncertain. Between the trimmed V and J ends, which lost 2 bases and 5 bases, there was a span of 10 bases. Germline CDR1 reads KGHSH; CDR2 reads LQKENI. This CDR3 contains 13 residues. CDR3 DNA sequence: TGTGCCAGCTCACCAGGGGATGGGAACGAGCAGTACTTC. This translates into CASSPGDGNEQYF. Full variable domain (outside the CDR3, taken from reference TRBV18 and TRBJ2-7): NAGVMQNPRHLVRRRGQEARLRCSPMKGHSHVYWYRQLPEEGLKFMVYLQKENIIDESGMPKERFSAEFPKEGPSILRIQQVVRGDSAAYFCASSPGDGNEQYFGPGTRLTVT.

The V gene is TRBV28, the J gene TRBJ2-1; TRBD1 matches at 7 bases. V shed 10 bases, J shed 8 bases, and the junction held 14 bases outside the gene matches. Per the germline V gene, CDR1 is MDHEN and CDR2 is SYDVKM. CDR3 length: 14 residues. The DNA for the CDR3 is TGTGCCATTACACAGGGGCGTGGCCCGGATGAGCAGTTCTTC. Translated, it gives CAITQGRGPDEQFF.

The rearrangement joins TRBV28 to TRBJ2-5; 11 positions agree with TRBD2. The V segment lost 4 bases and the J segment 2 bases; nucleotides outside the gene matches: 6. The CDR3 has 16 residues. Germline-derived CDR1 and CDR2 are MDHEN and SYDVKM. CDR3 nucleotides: TGTGCCAGCAGTTCAGGACTAGCGGGCAGGCAAGAGACCCAGTACTTC. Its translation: CASSSGLAGRQETQYF.

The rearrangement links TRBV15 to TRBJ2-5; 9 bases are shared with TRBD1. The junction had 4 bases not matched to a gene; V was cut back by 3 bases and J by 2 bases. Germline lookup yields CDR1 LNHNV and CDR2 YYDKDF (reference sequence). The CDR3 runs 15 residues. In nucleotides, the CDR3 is TGTGCCACCAGCAGTGGACAGGGGAGTCAAGAGACCCAGTACTTC. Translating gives CATSSGQGSQETQYF.

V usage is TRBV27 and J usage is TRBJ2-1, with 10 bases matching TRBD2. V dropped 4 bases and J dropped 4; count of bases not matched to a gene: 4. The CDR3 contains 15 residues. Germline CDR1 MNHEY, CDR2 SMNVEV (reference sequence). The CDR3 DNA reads TGTGCCAGCAGTTCCGGGACTAGCGCATACAATGAGCAGTTCTTC. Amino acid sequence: CASSSGTSAYNEQFF.

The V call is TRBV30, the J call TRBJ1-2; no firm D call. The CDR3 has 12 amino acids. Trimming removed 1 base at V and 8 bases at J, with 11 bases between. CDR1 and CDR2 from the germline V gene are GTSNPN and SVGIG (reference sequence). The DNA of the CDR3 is TGTGCCTGGAGTGGCACAAGTAGAGGCTACACCTTC. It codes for CAWSGTSRGYTF.

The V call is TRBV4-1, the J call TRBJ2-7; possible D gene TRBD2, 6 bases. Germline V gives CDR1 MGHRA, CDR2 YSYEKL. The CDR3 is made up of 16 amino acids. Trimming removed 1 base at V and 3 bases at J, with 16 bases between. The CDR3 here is CASSQVVTSRFYEQYF. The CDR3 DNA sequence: TGCGCCAGCAGCCAAGTCGTCACTAGCCGATTCTACGAGCAGTACTTC.

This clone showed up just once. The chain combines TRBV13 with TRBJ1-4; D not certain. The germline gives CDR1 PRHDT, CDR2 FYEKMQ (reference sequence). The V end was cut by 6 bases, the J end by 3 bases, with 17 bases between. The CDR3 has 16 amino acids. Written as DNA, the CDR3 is TGTGCCAGCAGTTCTTCTAGACTGAGCCCTAATGAAAAACTGTTTTTT. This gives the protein CASSSSRLSPNEKLFF.